The present T cell receptor (beta chain) was sequenced within a study of blood T cell repertoires in COVID-19. Study-wide background: Acute and convalescent COVID-19 samples came from the United States, Italy and Spain. T cells, B-cell-depleted T cells, or PBMCs provided the cDNA or gDNA that served as material.

This clone was seen once. Data came from immunoSEQ multiplex PCR; TCRdb stores just in-frame clones and leaves some out. The table records around 320,000 clones, roughly nine tenths of them present only once. Participant reports of clinical history set cohort assignment. Exposed participants encountered a COVID-19 case during the 2 weeks preceding study entry. V was pared by 6 bases and J by 7 bases, with 10 bases between. In germline, CDR1 is MNHEY, CDR2 SVGAGI. CDR3 length equals 13 residues. This clonotype was obtained from a young woman who had been exposed to COVID-19. This rearrangement joins TRBV6-5 to TRBJ1-6; D remains unclear. Sequenced input: PBMCs or T cells enriched from blood (not recorded which). The CDR3 is CASRPEGNSPLHF. The CDR3 DNA reads as TGTGCCAGCAGGCCTGAGGGAAATTCACCCCTCCACTTT.